This T cell receptor beta chain was found in a study of T cell responses to AZD1222 COVID-19 vaccine. General study findings and limits: Just a handful of people given AZD1222 tested seropositive at baseline. Spike-specific TCR breadth and depth both grew after two AZD1222 doses. The peak T cell response came first, and repertoires were sampled only after it.

Germline assignment: CDR1 SGHVS and CDR2 FNYEAQ. There are 14 residues in the CDR3. Trimming took 3 bases from V and 7 from J; bases not matched to a gene: 5. About this clone: No antigen is known for it.

The repertoire was sequenced with immunoSEQ multiplex PCR; TCRdb's copy has only in-frame clones and lacks some. Among 150,000 or so clones listed, approximately 94% were seen once. The chain couples TRBV7-6 to TRBJ2-1; 8 positions match TRBD1. Sample: peripheral blood, taken on day 0 of AZD1222 vaccination. The TCR originated in an adult in good health. The DNA of the CDR3 is TGTGCCAGCAGCTTGGACAGGGCCGGGAATGAGCAGTTCTTC. Its protein product is CASSLDRAGNEQFF.